The clone carrying this T cell receptor (beta chain) was detected once. Its antigen is still unknown. This record comes from a study of CD4 T cells in relation to SARS-CoV-2 and coronaviruses. Only in-frame clones appear in the TCRdb table, and some are missing; sequencing was by immunoSEQ multiplex PCR. This sample has tens of thousands of clones; 60% to 75% occur once, and the top ten carry roughly 13%. The unexposed donors gave CD4+ T cells in about 2010-2019, prior to COVID-19. The cells were cultured for over eight days before CD4+ T cells were isolated. Between the trimmed V and J ends, which lost 6 bases and 7 bases, there was a span of 22 bases. Germline loops: CDR1 SGHTA, CDR2 FQGNSA. CDR3 length equals 16 residues.

The specimen was CD4+ T cells from PBMCs, cultured in vitro. The sequence was obtained from a human donor in good health. The J gene is TRBJ1-3, the V gene TRBV7-2; D is perhaps TRBD1 (5 bases). The CDR3 sequence: CASRLIPGRPRNTIYF. The CDR3 nucleotides read TGTGCCAGCAGATTAATACCGGGACGCCCTCGGAACACCATATATTTT. The full variable domain, completed using reference TRBV7-2 and TRBJ1-3, is GAGVSQSPSNKVTEKGKDVELRCDPISGHTALYWYRQSLGQGLEFLIYFQGNSAPDKSGLPSDRFSAERTGGSVSTLTIQRTQQEDSAVYLCASRLIPGRPRNTIYFGEGSWLTVV.